The 11 T cell receptor beta chains listed next were all sequenced from one sample in a study of CD8+ T cells in alopecia areata. As the sequencing template, cDNA was produced by extracting RNA and reverse transcribing it. Sequenced by immunoSEQ multiplex PCR; TCRdb stores in-frame clones only, minus some. The sample shows roughly 110,000 clones, around three fifths of them seen only once. Treatment of the sample: oral pan-JAK inhibitor, 5-10 mg twice daily. Sequences were derived from CD8+ T cells sorted from blood, sampled at week 24, from a patient treated with tofacitinib. These TCRs come from a human donor with alopecia areata.

This clone was found once. V gene TRBV30 combines with J gene TRBJ2-1; a possible D gene is TRBD1 (6 bases). Germline lookup yields CDR1 GTSNPN and CDR2 SVGIG (reference sequence). The CDR3 sequence is 12 residues long. V lost 2 bases, J lost 7 bases, and 9 bases lay in between. This chain's CDR3 is CAWSPRGNEQFF. The CDR3 coding sequence is TGTGCCTGGAGTCCCAGGGGAAATGAGCAGTTCTTC. Based on the CDR3 plus reference TRBV30 and TRBJ2-1, the full variable domain is SQTIHQWPATLVQPVGSPLSLECTVEGTSNPNLYWYRQAAGRGLQLLFYSVGIGQISSEVPQNLSASRPQDRQFILSSKKLLLSDSGFYLCAWSPRGNEQFFGPGTRLTVL.

The chain joins TRBV7-9 to TRBJ2-5; TRBD1 might be the D (5 bases). From germline, CDR1 is SEHNR and CDR2 FQNEAQ (reference sequence). The V gene lost 5 bases and the J gene lost 5 bases, with 15 bases spanning the gap. This CDR3 has 14 amino acids. As DNA, the CDR3 is TGTGCCAGCAGCGGCACAGGTGGCGTGGAGACCCAGTACTTC. It yields the protein CASSGTGGVETQYF.

This clone was observed a few times. V gene TRBV7-9 combines with J gene TRBJ1-6, with a tentative D call TRBD1 (5 bases). V lost 5 bases and J lost 6, with 14 bases in between. This CDR3 contains 15 residues. Per the germline V gene, CDR1 is SEHNR and CDR2 is FQNEAQ (reference sequence). The CDR3, as DNA: TGTGCCAGCAGCGCCGAGGTTGGGGGTAATTCACCCCTCCACTTT. The encoded protein is CASSAEVGGNSPLHF. Looking up the rest from reference TRBV7-9 and TRBJ1-6 gives the full variable domain: DTGVSQNPRHKITKRGQNVTFRCDPISEHNRLYWYRQTLGQGPEFLTYFQNEAQLEKSRLLSDRFSAERPKGSFSTLEIQRTEQGDSAMYLCASSAEVGGNSPLHFGNGTRLTVT.

The chain is built from TRBV7-9 and TRBJ2-7; D not certain. The V and J ends lost 5 bases and 4 bases respectively, with 12 bases between them. Per germline, CDR1 SEHNR and CDR2 FQNEAQ (reference sequence). The length of the CDR3 is 13 residues. CDR3 in DNA: TGTGCCAGCAGCCACGGTAATGGGTACGAGCAGTACTTC. Its translation: CASSHGNGYEQYF.

The V and J genes are TRBV5-6 and TRBJ1-4, with D uncertain. Trimming stripped 4 bases from V and 3 bases from J, with 13 bases between. Germline assignment: CDR1 SGHDT and CDR2 YYEEEE. The CDR3 length is 15 residues. CDR3 DNA: TGTGCCAGCAGCCGGGAGAGAGCGGCTAATGAAAAACTGTTTTTT. Translation gives CASSRERAANEKLFF.

This clone was counted a few times. The chain has TRBV27 and TRBJ1-6; TRBD1 might be the D (5 bases). The germline V and J ends were trimmed by 6 bases and 8 bases, with 8 bases remaining between them. The germline V gene encodes CDR1 MNHEY and CDR2 SMNVEV (reference sequence). The CDR3 runs 12 residues. CDR3 in amino acids: CASSDSYSPLHF. CDR3 sequence (DNA): TGTGCCAGCAGCGACAGTTATTCACCCCTCCACTTT.

The rearrangement joins TRBV30 to TRBJ1-6; no firm D call. CDR3 length equals 11 residues. Germline CDR1 is GTSNPN and CDR2 is SVGIG (reference sequence). The V and J ends lost 1 base and 10 bases respectively, with 5 bases between them. The DNA for the CDR3 is TGTGCCTGGAGTGGCGGCTCACCCCTCCACTTT. It translates to CAWSGGSPLHF.

This clone has at least ten counts. The chain employs TRBV4-2 and TRBJ2-7, with D tentatively TRBD2 (6 bases). The germline V and J ends were trimmed by 1 base and 5 bases, with 15 bases remaining between them. In germline, CDR1 is LGHNA, CDR2 YNFKEQ. This CDR3 has 15 amino acids. CDR3 in DNA: TGTGCCAGCAGCCAAGGGGAGCGGGCTCCCCACGAGCAGTACTTC. Protein product: CASSQGERAPHEQYF.

The chain couples TRBV11-2 to TRBJ2-7; a possible D gene is TRBD2 (6 bases). The germline V gene encodes CDR1 SGHAT and CDR2 FQNNGV. Trimming removed 4 bases at V and 3 bases at J, with 16 bases between. The CDR3 is 15 amino acids. For the CDR3, the DNA is TGTGCCAGCAGCTCCGAATATGGGGGGTTCTACGAGCAGTACTTC. As protein: CASSSEYGGFYEQYF.

This chain links TRBV13 with TRBJ2-7; 7 bases match TRBD1. CDR3 length: 15 amino acids. The junction had 3 bases not matched to a gene; V was cut back by 0 bases and J by 1 base. CDR1 and CDR2 from the germline V gene are PRHDT and FYEKMQ (reference sequence). The CDR3 here is CASSLGRDSSYEQYF. The DNA of the CDR3 is TGTGCCAGCAGCTTAGGGAGGGACAGTTCCTACGAGCAGTACTTC.

The chain has TRBV29-1 and TRBJ2-5; D is uncertain. Per the germline V gene, CDR1 is SQVTM and CDR2 is ANQGSEA. The CDR3 contains 14 residues. V was clipped by 3 bases and J by 5 bases, with 16 bases between them. CDR3 region: CSVEPYLERETQYF. Here the CDR3 DNA reads TGCAGCGTTGAGCCCTATCTTGAACGGGAGACCCAGTACTTC.